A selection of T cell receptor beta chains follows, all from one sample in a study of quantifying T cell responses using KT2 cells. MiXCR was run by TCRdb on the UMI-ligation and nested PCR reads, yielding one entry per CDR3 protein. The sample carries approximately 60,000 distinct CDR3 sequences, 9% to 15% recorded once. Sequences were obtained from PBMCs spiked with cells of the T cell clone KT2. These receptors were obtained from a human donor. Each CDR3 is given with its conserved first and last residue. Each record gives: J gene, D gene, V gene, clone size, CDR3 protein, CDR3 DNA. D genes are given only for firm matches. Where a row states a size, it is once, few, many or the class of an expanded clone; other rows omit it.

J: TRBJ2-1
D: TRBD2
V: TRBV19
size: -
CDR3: CASTLSGRGNEQFF
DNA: TGTGCCAGTACTCTCAGCGGGAGAGGGAATGAGCAGTTCTTC

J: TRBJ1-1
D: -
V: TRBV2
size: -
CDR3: CASSVDQGNTEAFF
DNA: TGTGCCAGCAGTGTGGATCAGGGAAACACTGAAGCTTTCTTT

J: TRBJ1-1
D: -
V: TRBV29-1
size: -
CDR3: CSAQTGNTEAFF
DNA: TGCAGCGCCCAGACAGGGAACACTGAAGCTTTCTTT

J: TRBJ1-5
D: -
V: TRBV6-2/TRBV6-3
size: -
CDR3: CASSRRGGANQPQHF
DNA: TGTGCCAGCAGTCGCCGGGGAGGCGCAAATCAGCCCCAGCATTTT

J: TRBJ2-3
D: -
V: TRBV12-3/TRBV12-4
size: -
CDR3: CASSPPKYSGTSTDTQYF
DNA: TGTGCCAGCAGCCCCCCGAAATATTCCGGGACCAGCACAGATACGCAGTATTTT

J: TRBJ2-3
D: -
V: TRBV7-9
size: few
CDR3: CASSLRGASTDTQYF
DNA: TGTGCCAGCAGCTTACGGGGGGCTAGCACAGATACGCAGTATTTT

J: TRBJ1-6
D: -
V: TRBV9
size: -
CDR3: CASSDRTDLDSPLHF
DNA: TGTGCCAGCAGCGACCGGACAGACCTTGATTCACCCCTCCACTTT

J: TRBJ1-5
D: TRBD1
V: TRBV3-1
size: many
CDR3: CASSQGQGTHQPQHF
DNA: TGTGCCAGCAGCCAAGGACAGGGGACACATCAGCCCCAGCATTTT

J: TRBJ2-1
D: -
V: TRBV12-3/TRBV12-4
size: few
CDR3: CASTPGYNEQFF
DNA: TGTGCCAGCACCCCGGGGTACAATGAGCAGTTCTTC

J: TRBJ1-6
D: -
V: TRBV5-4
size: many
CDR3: CASSLRDNSPLHF
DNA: TGTGCCAGCAGCTTGCGGGATAATTCACCCCTCCACTTT

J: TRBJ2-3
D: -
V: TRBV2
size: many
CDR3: CASKPADTQYF
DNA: TGTGCCAGCAAGCCTGCAGATACGCAGTATTTT

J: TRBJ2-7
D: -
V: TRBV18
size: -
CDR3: CASSPGTHLYEQYF
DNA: TGTGCCAGCTCACCAGGGACACACCTCTACGAGCAGTACTTC

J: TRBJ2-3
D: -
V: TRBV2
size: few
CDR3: CASSENRAQKGKQYF
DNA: TGTGCCAGCAGTGAAAACAGGGCTCAGAAGGGGAAGCAGTATTTT

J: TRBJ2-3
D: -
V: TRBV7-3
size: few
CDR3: CASSSMTGTDTQYF
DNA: TGTGCCAGCAGCTCGATGACGGGCACAGATACGCAGTATTTT

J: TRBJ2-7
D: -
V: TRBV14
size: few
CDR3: CASSQGPPLEQYF
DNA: TGTGCCAGCAGCCAAGGCCCCCCCCTCGAGCAGTACTTC

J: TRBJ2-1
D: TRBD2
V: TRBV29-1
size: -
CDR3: CSVGRTSAEQFF
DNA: TGCAGCGTTGGCAGGACTAGCGCTGAGCAGTTCTTC

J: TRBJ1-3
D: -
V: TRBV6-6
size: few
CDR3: CASSYGTSGNTIYF
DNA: TGTGCCAGCAGTTACGGGACATCTGGAAACACCATATATTTT

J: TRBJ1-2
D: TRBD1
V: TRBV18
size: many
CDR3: CASSRTGERNGYTF
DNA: TGTGCCAGCTCAAGGACAGGGGAAAGGAATGGCTACACCTTC

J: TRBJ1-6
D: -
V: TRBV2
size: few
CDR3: CASNPTGNSSPLHF
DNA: TGTGCCAGCAATCCGACAGGAAATAGTTCACCCCTCCACTTT

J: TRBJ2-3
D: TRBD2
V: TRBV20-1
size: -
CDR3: CSAPTGTSGFTDTQYF
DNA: TGCAGTGCCCCGACCGGGACTAGCGGGTTCACAGATACGCAGTATTTT

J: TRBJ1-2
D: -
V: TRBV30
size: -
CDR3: CAWSDVGGYTF
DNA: TGTGCCTGGAGTGACGTAGGAGGCTACACCTTC

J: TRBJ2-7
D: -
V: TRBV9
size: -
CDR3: CASSVDLGEQYF
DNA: TGTGCCAGCAGCGTAGACCTCGGCGAGCAGTACTTC

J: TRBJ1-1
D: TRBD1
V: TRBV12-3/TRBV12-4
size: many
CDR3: CASRRTGEAFF
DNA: TGTGCCAGCAGGCGGACAGGGGAAGCTTTCTTT

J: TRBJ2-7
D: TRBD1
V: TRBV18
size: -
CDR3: CASSLRDRDSYEQYF
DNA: TGTGCCAGCTCACTCCGGGACAGGGACTCCTACGAGCAGTACTTC